The rows below give T cell receptor beta chains drawn from one sample of a study of shared clonotypes between healthy human individuals. The protocol was immunoSEQ multiplex PCR, while the TCRdb copy is restricted to in-frame clones and leaves out a portion. The data contain about 2.3 million clones, approximately 93% of them singletons. The sample consisted of naive CD4+ T cells from PBMCs. Source of these receptors: a man younger than 30 in good health. Some clones in this sample may be carry-over from other donors' samples. CDR3s include the opening cysteine and the closing phenylalanine or tryptophan. D genes are given only for firm matches. Part of the rows lack a size; the others show once, few, many or a class for expanded clones.

d_call j_call clone_size v_call cdr3_length cdr3_nt cdr3_aa
TRBD2 TRBJ2-3 NA TRBV30 14 TGTGCCTGGCGGGCGGGAGTGGGAACAGATACGCAGTATTTT CAWRAGVGTDTQYF
TRBD2 TRBJ2-5 NA TRBV27 13 TGTGCCAGCAGTCTACAGCGGACTAGCGACCAGTACTTC CASSLQRTSDQYF
NA TRBJ2-2 NA TRBV28 15 TGTGCCAGCAGTTTATGGCGGCAGGACACCGGGGAGCTGTTTTTT CASSLWRQDTGELFF
TRBD2 TRBJ2-3 NA TRBV19 17 TGTGCCAGTAGTATAACAGCAGCGGGAGGGACCACAGATACGCAGTATTTT CASSITAAGGTTDTQYF
NA TRBJ2-7 NA TRBV6-1 13 TGTGCCACCCGGCGGGGATACTCCTACGAGCAGTACTTC CATRRGYSYEQYF
NA TRBJ1-1 NA TRBV7-2 17 TGTGCCAGCAGCTTAAACAGGCCCGATACGGGGTTGGCTGAAGCTTTCTTT CASSLNRPDTGLAEAFF
NA TRBJ2-5 NA TRBV5-1 15 TGCGCCAGCAGTTTAGCCGTGGGGTACCAAGAGACCCAGTACTTC CASSLAVGYQETQYF
NA TRBJ1-2 NA TRBV10-3 15 TGTGCCATCAGTGATTCTCTCGGGCGGCTTAGTGGCTACACCTTC CAISDSLGRLSGYTF
NA TRBJ2-7 NA TRBV11-1 18 TGTGCCAGCAGTGGGGCCCGCCCCCCGGGACAACTAAACTACGAGCAGTACTTC CASSGARPPGQLNYEQYF
NA TRBJ2-1 NA TRBV7-2 14 TGTGCCAGCAGCTTAGGTGGTAGTAACAATGAGCAGTTCTTC CASSLGGSNNEQFF
NA TRBJ2-5 NA TRBV18 15 TGTGCCAGCTCACCCCGGGGCGCAGCATTGGAGACCCAGTACTTC CASSPRGAALETQYF
TRBD2 TRBJ2-1 NA TRBV5-1 17 TGCGCCAGCAGCTTGGCTTCTAGCGGGAGGTGGGTCAATGAGCAGTTCTTC CASSLASSGRWVNEQFF
NA TRBJ2-5 NA TRBV5-4 15 TGTGCCAGCAGCTTGGAGCCTCTCCGCCCCGAGACCCAGTACTTC CASSLEPLRPETQYF
TRBD1 TRBJ2-7 once TRBV28 18 TGTGCCAGCAGTCCAGGAGGGACAGGTTACACCTTTTTTTACGAGCAGTACTTC CASSPGGTGYTFFYEQYF
NA TRBJ1-1 NA TRBV7-8 15 TGTGCCAGCAGCTTAGTTCCAGGGGCGAACACTGAAGCTTTCTTT CASSLVPGANTEAFF
TRBD1 TRBJ2-2 once TRBV5-1 15 TGCGCCAGCAGCCCGGACAGGGGGGACACCGGGGAGCTGTTTTTT CASSPDRGDTGELFF
NA TRBJ2-3 NA TRBV7-9 15 TGTGCCAGCAATATTCCAGCAGCGAGGTCAGATACGCAGTATTTT CASNIPAARSDTQYF
NA TRBJ1-4 NA TRBV6-1 12 TGTGCCAGCAGTTTACGGGCGGTTGGACTGTTTTTT CASSLRAVGLFF
TRBD1 TRBJ2-5 once TRBV5-1 16 TGCGCCAGCAGCTTGGGGACAGGGGCGAATCAAGAGACCCAGTACTTC CASSLGTGANQETQYF
NA TRBJ2-5 NA TRBV7-3 15 TGTGCCAGCAGCCGTACAAGTTCATCCCAAGAGACCCAGTACTTC CASSRTSSSQETQYF
TRBD2 TRBJ2-3 NA TRBV28 16 TGTGCCAGCACCAGGACTAGCGGGAGGAGCACAGATACGCAGTATTTT CASTRTSGRSTDTQYF
NA TRBJ2-7 NA TRBV5-1 14 TGCGCCAGCAGCTTGGACGCCGGCACTGAGGAGCAGTACTTC CASSLDAGTEEQYF